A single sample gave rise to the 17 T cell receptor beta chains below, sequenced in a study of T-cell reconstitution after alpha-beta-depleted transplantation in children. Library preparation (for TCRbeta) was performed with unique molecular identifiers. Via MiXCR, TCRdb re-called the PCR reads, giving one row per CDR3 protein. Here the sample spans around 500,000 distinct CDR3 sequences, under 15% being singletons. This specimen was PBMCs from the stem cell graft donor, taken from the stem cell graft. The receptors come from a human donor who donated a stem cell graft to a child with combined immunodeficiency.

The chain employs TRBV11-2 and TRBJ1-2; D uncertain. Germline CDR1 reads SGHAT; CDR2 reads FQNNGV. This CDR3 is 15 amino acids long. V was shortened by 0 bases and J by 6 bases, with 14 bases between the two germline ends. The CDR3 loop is CASSLDRAGPDGYTF. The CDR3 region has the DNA TGTGCCAGCAGCTTAGATCGAGCAGGCCCCGATGGCTACACCTTC.

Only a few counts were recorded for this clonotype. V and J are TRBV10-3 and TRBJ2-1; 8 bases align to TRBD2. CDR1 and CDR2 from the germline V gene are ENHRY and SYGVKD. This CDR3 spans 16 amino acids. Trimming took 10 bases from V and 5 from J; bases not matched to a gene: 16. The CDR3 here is CATSVGGGGLNNEQFF. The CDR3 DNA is TGTGCCACTTCAGTGGGGGGCGGGGGGCTCAACAATGAGCAGTTCTTC.

CDR3 in DNA: TGTGCCAGCAGCTTAGTATTTGGACTAGCGGGCTCCTACAATGAGCAGTTCTTC. Its translation is CASSLVFGLAGSYNEQFF. V and J are TRBV11-1 and TRBJ2-1, with 11 bases fitting TRBD2. The germline V gene encodes CDR1 SGHAT and CDR2 FQDESV (reference sequence). V shed 1 base and J 0 bases; nucleotides not matched to a gene: 5. The CDR3 covers 18 residues.

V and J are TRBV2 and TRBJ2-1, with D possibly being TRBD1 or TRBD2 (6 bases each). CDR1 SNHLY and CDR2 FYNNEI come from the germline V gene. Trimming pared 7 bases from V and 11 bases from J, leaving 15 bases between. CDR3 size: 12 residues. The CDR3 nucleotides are TGTGCCAGCACACAGGGTCGGGGGAAGCAGTTCTTC. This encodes CASTQGRGKQFF.

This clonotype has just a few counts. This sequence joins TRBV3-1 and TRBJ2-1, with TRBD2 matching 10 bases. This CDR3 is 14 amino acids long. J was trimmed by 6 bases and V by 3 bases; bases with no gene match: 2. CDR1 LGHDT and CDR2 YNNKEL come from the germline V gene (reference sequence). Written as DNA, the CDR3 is TGTGCCAGCAGCCAGAGCGGGGGGGCCAATGAGCAGTTCTTC. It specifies CASSQSGGANEQFF.

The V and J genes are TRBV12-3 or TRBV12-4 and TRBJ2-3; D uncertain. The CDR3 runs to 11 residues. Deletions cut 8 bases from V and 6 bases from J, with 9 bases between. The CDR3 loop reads CASVALDTQYF. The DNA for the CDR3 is TGTGCCAGCGTAGCTTTGGATACGCAGTATTTT.

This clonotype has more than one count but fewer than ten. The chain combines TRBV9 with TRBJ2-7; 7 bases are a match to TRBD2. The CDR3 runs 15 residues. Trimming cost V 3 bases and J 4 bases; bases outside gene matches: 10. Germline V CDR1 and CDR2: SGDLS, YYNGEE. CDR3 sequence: CASSARPSGGYEQYF. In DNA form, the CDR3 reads TGTGCCAGCAGCGCCCGGCCTTCGGGGGGTTACGAGCAGTACTTC.

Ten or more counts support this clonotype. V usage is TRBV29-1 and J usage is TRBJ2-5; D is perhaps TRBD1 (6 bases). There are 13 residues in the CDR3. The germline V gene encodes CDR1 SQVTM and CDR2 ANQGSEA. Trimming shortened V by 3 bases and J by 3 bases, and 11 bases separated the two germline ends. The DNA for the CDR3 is TGCAGCGTTGACGGGGACATGGAAGAGACCCAGTACTTC. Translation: CSVDGDMEETQYF.

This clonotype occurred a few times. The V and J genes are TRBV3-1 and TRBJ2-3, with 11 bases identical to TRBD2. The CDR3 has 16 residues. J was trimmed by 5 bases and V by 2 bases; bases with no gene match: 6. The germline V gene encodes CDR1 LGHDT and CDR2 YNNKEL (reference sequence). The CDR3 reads CASSQSSGLAGDTQYF. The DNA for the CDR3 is TGTGCCAGCAGCCAATCAAGCGGACTAGCGGGAGATACGCAGTATTTT.

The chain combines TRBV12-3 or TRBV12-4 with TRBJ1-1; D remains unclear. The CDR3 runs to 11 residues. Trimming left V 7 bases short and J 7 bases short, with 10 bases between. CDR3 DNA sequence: TGTGCCAGCACCAAGTTTGGTGAAGCTTTCTTT. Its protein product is CASTKFGEAFF.

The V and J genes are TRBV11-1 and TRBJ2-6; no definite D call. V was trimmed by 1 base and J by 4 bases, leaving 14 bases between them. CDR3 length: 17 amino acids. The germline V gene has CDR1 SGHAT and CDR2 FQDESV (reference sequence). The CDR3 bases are TGTGCCAGCAGCTTAGGGGAACTTCGATACGGGGCCAACGTCCTGACTTTC. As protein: CASSLGELRYGANVLTF.

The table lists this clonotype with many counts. This CDR3 is CSARDRLAGPHTDTQYF. As DNA, the CDR3 is TGCAGTGCTAGAGATCGCCTAGCGGGACCCCACACAGATACGCAGTATTTT. The V call is TRBV20-1, the J call TRBJ2-3; TRBD2 aligns across 9 bases. The V gene end was trimmed by 0 bases and the J gene end by 2 bases; junction bases not matched to a gene: 9. The CDR3 extends over 17 amino acids. CDR1 and CDR2 (germline): DFQATT, SNEGSKA (reference sequence).

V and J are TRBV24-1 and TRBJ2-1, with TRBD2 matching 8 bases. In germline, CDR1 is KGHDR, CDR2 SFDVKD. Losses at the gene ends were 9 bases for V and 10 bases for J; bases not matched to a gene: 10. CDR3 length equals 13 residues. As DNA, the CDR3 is TGTGCCACCGCGACTAGCGTCTCTCCGGAGCAGTTCTTC. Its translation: CATATSVSPEQFF.

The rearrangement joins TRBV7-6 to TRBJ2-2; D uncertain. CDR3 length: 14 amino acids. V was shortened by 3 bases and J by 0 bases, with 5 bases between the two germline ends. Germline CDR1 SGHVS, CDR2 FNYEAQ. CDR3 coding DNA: TGTGCCAGCAGCTTTTTGACGAACACCGGGGAGCTGTTTTTT. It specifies CASSFLTNTGELFF. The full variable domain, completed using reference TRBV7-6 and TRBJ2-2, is GAGVSQSPRYKVTKRGQDVALRCDPISGHVSLYWYRQALGQGPEFLTYFNYEAQQDKSGLPNDRFSAERPEGSISTLTIQRTEQRDSAMYRCASSFLTNTGELFFGEGSRLTVL.

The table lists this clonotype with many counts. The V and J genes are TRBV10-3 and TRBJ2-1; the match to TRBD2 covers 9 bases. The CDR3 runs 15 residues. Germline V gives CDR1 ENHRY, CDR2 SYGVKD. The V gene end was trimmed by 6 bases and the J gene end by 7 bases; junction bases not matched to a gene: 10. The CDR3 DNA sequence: TGTGCCATCAGAGCTCTGACTAGCGGTCCTAATGAGCAGTTCTTC. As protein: CAIRALTSGPNEQFF.

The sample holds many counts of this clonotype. The CDR3 nucleotides are TGTGCCAGCAGCTTCTCCCCGAGCGTGTCTATCTATGAGCAGTTCTTC. This sequence encodes CASSFSPSVSIYEQFF. The gene calls are TRBV7-8 and TRBJ2-1, with D unresolved. V was pared by 3 bases and J by 8 bases, with 20 bases between. Germline values: CDR1 SGHVS, CDR2 FQNEAQ. CDR3 length: 16 residues. Complete variable domain (other parts from reference TRBV7-8 and TRBJ2-1): GAGVSQSPRYKVAKRGQDVALRCDPISGHVSLFWYQQALGQGPEFLTYFQNEAQLDKSGLPSDRFFAERPEGSVSTLKIQRTQQEDSAVYLCASSFSPSVSIYEQFFGPGTRLTVL.

The CDR3 loop is CASSLSRTGSTEAFF. The CDR3 nucleotides read TGTGCCAGCAGCCTCTCTCGCACTGGGAGCACTGAAGCTTTCTTT. The V call is TRBV27, the J call TRBJ1-1; D is unresolved. This CDR3 region has 15 residues. Trimming pared 6 bases from V and 4 bases from J, leaving 18 bases between. Germline CDR1 MNHEY, CDR2 SMNVEV (reference sequence).